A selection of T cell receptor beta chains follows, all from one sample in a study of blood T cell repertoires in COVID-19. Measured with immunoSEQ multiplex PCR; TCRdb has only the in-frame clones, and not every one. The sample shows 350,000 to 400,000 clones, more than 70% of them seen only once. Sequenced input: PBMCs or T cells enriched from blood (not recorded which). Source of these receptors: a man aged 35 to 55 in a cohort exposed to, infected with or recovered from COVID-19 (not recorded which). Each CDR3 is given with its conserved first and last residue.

cdr3_aa: CASSSLTSGGTYEQYF; v_call: TRBV28; j_call: TRBJ2-7
cdr3_aa: CASSQEPGYTQYF; v_call: TRBV3-1/TRBV3-2; j_call: TRBJ2-3
cdr3_aa: CASSVGAGEQYF; v_call: TRBV5-1; j_call: TRBJ2-7
cdr3_aa: CASSRGTSGMSDTQYF; v_call: TRBV5-1; j_call: TRBJ2-3
cdr3_aa: CASSLGTGVYSPLHF; v_call: TRBV7-9; j_call: TRBJ1-6
cdr3_aa: CASSLEGGSYEQYF; v_call: TRBV7-9; j_call: TRBJ2-7
cdr3_aa: CASTSVSNKLFF; v_call: TRBV19; j_call: TRBJ1-4
cdr3_aa: CASSPLKIQGSTDTQYF; v_call: TRBV18; j_call: TRBJ2-3
cdr3_aa: CASSPYGSGSTYGEQFF; v_call: TRBV18; j_call: TRBJ2-1
cdr3_aa: CASRSGLAGETGELFF; v_call: TRBV5-1; j_call: TRBJ2-2
cdr3_aa: CASSYRPNYGYTF; v_call: TRBV6-5; j_call: TRBJ1-2
cdr3_aa: CASSLEGTTNSPLHF; v_call: TRBV7-2; j_call: TRBJ1-6
cdr3_aa: CATFTSGRSNEQFF; v_call: TRBV6-5; j_call: TRBJ2-1